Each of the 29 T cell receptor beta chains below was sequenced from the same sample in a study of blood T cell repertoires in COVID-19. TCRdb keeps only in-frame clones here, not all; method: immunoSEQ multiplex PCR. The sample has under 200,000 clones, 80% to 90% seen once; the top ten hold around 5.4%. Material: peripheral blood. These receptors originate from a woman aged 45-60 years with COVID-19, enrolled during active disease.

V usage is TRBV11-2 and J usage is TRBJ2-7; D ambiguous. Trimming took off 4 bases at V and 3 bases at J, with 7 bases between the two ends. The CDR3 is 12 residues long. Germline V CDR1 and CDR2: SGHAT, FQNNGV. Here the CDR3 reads CASSSSLYEQYF. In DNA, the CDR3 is TGTGCCAGCAGCTCCTCCCTCTACGAGCAGTACTTC.

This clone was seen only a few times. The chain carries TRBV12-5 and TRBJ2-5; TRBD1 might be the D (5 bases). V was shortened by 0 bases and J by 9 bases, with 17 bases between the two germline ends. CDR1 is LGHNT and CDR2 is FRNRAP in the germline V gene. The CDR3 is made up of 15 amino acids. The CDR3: CASGLVRGPPQAQYF. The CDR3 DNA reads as TGTGCTAGTGGTTTGGTAAGGGGTCCGCCGCAGGCCCAGTACTTC.

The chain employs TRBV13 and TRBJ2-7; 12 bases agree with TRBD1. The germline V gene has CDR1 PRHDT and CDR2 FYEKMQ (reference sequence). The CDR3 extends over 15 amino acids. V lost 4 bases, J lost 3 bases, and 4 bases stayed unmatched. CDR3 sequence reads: CASSYGTGGDYEQYF. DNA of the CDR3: TGTGCCAGCAGCTACGGGACAGGGGGCGACTACGAGCAGTACTTC. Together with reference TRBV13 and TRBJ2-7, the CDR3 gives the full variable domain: AAGVIQSPRHLIKEKRETATLKCYPIPRHDTVYWYQQGPGQDPQFLISFYEKMQSDKGSIPDRFSAQQFSDYHSELNMSSLELGDSALYFCASSYGTGGDYEQYFGPGTRLTVT.

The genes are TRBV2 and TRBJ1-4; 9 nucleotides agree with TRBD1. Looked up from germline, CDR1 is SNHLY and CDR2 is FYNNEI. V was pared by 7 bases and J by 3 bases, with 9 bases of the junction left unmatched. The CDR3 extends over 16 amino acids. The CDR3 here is CASIQQGALPNEKLFF. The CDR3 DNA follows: TGTGCCAGCATTCAACAGGGGGCGCTTCCTAATGAAAAACTGTTTTTT.

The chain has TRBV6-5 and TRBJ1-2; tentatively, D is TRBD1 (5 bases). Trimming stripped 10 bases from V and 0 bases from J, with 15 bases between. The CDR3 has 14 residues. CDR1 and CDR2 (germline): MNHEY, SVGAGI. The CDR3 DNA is TGTGCCACCACGCGGGGGGGATCTAACTATGGCTACACCTTC. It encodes CATTRGGSNYGYTF.

CDR3 sequence (DNA): TGTGCCAGCAGCTTACGCTGGACTAGCGGGGGACCGAACACCGGGGAGCTGTTTTTT. Amino acid sequence: CASSLRWTSGGPNTGELFF. The V gene is TRBV11-3, the J gene TRBJ2-2; TRBD2 matches 13 bases. The CDR3 loop spans 19 amino acids. Germline values: CDR1 SGHNT, CDR2 YENEEA. Losses at the gene ends were 2 bases for V and 0 bases for J; bases not matched to a gene: 6.

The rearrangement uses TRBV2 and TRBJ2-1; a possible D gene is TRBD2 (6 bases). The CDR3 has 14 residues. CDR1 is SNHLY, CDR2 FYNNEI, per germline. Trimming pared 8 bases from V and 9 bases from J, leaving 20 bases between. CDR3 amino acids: CASLRRREQGEQFF. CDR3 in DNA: TGTGCCAGCCTAAGACGGAGGGAGCAAGGTGAGCAGTTCTTC.

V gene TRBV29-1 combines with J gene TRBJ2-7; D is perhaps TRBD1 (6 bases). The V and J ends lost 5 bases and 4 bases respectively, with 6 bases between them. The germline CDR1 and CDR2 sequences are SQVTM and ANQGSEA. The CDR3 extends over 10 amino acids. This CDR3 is CSVTGYEQYF. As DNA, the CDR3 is TGCAGCGTTACAGGGTACGAGCAGTACTTC.

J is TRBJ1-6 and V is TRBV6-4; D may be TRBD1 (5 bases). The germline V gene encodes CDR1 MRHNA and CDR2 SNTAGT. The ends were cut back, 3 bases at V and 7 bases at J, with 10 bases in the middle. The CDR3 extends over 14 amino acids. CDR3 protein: CASSELGGNSPLHF. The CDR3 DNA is TGTGCCAGCAGTGAACTCGGGGGGAATTCACCCCTCCACTTT.

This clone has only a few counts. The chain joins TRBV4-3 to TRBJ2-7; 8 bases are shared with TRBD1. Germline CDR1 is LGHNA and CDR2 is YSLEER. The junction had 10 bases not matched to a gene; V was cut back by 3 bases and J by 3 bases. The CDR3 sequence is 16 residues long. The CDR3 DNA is TGCGCCAGCAGCCACCTCGGCGGGGACAGGAGCTACGAGCAGTACTTC. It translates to CASSHLGGDRSYEQYF.

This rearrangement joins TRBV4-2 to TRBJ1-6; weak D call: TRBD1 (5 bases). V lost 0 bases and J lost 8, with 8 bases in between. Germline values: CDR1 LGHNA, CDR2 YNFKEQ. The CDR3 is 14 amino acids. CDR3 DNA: TGTGCCAGCAGCCAAGATAAAGGGGATTCACCCCTCCACTTT. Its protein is CASSQDKGDSPLHF.

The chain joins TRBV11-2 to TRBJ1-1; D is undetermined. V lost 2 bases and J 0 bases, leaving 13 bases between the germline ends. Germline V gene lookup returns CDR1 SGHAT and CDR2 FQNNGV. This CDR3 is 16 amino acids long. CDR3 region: CASSLIAGPMNTEAFF. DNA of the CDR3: TGTGCCAGCAGCTTAATCGCAGGCCCCATGAACACTGAAGCTTTCTTT.

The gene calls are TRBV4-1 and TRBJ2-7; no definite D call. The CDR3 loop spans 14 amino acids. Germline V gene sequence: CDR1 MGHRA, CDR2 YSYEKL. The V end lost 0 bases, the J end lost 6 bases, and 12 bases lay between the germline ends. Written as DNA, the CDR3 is TGCGCCAGCAGCCAAGATTTGGGTTCGGGCGAGCAGTACTTC. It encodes CASSQDLGSGEQYF.

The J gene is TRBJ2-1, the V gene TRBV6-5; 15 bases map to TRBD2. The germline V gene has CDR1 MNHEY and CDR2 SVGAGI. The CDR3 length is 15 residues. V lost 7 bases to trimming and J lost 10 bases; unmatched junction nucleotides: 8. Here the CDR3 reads CASTTGLAGGSEQFF. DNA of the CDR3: TGTGCCAGCACTACAGGACTAGCGGGGGGGTCAGAGCAGTTCTTC.

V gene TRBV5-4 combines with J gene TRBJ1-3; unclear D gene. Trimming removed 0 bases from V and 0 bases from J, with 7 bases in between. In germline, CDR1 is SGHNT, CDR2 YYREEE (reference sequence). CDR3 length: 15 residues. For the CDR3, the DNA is TGTGCCAGCAGCTTGGTTGGTAGCTCTGGAAACACCATATATTTT. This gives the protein CASSLVGSSGNTIYF.

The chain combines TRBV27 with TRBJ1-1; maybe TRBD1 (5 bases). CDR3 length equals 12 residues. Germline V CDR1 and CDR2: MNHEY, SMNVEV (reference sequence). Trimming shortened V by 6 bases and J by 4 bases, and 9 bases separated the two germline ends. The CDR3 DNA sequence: TGTGCCAGCAGCCAGGGTCGCACTGAAGCTTTCTTT. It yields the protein CASSQGRTEAFF.

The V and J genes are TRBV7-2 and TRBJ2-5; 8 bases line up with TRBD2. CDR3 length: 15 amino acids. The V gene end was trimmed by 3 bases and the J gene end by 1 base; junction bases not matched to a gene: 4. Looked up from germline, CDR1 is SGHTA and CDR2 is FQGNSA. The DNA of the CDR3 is TGTGCCAGCAGCTTTAGGCGGGGGGTCCAAGAGACCCAGTACTTC. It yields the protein CASSFRRGVQETQYF.

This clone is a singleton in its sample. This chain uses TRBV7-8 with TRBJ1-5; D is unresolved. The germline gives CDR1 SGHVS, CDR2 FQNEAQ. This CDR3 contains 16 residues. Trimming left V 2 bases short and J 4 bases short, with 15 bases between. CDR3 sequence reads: CASSLFGGDINQPQHF. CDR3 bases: TGTGCCAGCAGCTTATTTGGTGGCGACATAAATCAGCCCCAGCATTTT.

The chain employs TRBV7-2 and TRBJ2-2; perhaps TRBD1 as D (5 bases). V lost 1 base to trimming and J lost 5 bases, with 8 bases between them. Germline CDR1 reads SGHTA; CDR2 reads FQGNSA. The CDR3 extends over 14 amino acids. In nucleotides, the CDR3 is TGTGCCAGCAGCTTAGGAACAGGTACCGGGGAGCTGTTTTTT. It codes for CASSLGTGTGELFF.

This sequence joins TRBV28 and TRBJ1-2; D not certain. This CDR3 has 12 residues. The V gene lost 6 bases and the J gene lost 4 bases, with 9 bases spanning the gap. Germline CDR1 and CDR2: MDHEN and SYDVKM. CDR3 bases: TGTGCCAGCAGCCCTCGGAGCTATGGCTACACCTTC. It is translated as CASSPRSYGYTF.

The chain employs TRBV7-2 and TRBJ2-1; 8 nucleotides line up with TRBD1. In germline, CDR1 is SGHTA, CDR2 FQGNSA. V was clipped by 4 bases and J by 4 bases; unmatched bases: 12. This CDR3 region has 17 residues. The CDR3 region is CASSYDNGQGWYNEQFF. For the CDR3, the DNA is TGTGCCAGCAGCTACGATAATGGACAGGGCTGGTACAATGAGCAGTTCTTC.

DNA of the CDR3: TGTGCCAGCTCACCTTACAGGGAACCCTCTGGAAACACCATATATTTT. This codes for CASSPYREPSGNTIYF. The chain couples TRBV18 to TRBJ1-3; possible D gene TRBD1, 6 bases. The CDR3 consists of 16 residues. CDR1 is KGHSH, CDR2 LQKENI, per germline. Between the trimmed V and J ends, which lost 3 bases and 0 bases, there was a span of 12 bases.

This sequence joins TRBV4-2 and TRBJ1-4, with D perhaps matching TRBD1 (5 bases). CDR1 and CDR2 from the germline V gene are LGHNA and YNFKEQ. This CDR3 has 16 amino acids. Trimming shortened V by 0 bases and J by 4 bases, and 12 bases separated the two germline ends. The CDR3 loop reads CASSQDVYRSNEKLFF. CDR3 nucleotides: TGTGCCAGCAGCCAAGATGTTTACAGGAGTAATGAAAAACTGTTTTTT.

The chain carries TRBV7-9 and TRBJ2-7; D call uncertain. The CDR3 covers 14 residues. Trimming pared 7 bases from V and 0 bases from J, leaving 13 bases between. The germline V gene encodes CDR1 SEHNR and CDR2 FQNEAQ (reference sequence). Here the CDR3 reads CASTTASRSYEQYF. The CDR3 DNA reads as TGTGCCAGCACCACAGCGAGTCGCTCCTACGAGCAGTACTTC.

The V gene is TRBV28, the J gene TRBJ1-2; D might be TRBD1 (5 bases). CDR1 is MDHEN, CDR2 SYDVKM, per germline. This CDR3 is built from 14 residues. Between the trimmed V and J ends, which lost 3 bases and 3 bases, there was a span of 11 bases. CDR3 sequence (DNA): TGTGCCAGCAGTTTTTCTCAGGGATACTATGGCTACACCTTC. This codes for CASSFSQGYYGYTF.

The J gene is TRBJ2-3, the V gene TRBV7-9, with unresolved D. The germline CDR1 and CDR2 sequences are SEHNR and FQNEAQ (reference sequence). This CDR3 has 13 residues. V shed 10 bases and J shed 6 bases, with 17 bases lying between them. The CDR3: CAIQSVVSDTQYF. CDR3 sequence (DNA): TGTGCCATCCAGTCAGTCGTCTCCGATACGCAGTATTTT. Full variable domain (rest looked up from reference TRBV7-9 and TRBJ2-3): DTGVSQNPRHKITKRGQNVTFRCDPISEHNRLYWYRQTLGQGPEFLTYFQNEAQLEKSRLLSDRFSAERPKGSFSTLEIQRTEQGDSAMYLCAIQSVVSDTQYFGPGTRLTVL.

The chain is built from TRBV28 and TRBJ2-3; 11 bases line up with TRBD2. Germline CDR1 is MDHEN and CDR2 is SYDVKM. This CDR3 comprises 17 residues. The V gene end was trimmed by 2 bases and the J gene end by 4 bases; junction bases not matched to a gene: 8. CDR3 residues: CASSLPPASGGSDTQYF. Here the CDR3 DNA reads TGTGCCAGCAGTTTACCCCCGGCTAGCGGGGGGTCAGATACGCAGTATTTT. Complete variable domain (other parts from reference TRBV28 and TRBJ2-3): DVKVTQSSRYLVKRTGEKVFLECVQDMDHENMFWYRQDPGLGLRLIYFSYDVKMKEKGDIPEGYSVSREKKERFSLILESASTNQTSMYLCASSLPPASGGSDTQYFGPGTRLTVL.

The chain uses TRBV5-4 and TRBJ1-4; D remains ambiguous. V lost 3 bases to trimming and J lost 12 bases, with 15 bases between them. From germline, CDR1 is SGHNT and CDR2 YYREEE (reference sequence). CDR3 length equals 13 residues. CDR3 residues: CASSSRDPWELFF. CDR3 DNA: TGTGCCAGCAGCTCCCGGGATCCGTGGGAACTGTTTTTT.

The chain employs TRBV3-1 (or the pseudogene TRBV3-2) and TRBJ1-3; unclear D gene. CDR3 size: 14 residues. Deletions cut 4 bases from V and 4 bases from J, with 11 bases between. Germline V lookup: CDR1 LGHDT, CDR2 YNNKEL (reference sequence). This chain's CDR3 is CASSPRVIGNTIYF. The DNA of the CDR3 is TGTGCCAGCAGCCCTCGGGTAATCGGAAACACCATATATTTT.